This T cell receptor beta chain was obtained from a study of blood T cell repertoires in COVID-19. Across the study: The United States, Italy and Spain were the sources of the acute and convalescent COVID-19 samples. T cells, B-cell-depleted T cells, or PBMCs supplied cDNA or gDNA.

How the authors handled the data: Amplification from reference gene primers served as the basis for estimated nucleated cell counts. TCRdb keeps only in-frame clones here, not all; method: immunoSEQ multiplex PCR. The V and J calls and clone size come from that table; D and trimming were worked out from the DNA. Among 150,000 to 200,000 clones, just under 80% were seen once, and the ten largest hold roughly 14%. This CDR3 contains 14 residues. V lost 3 bases to trimming and J lost 1 base, with 9 bases between them. CDR1 and CDR2 from the germline V gene are PRHDT and FYEKMQ (reference sequence). This receptor was taken from a woman older than 75 with acute or convalescent COVID-19. The sequencing sample was made of peripheral blood. V usage is TRBV13 and J usage is TRBJ2-5; TRBD1 might be the D (6 bases). The CDR3 is CASSLWGLQETQYF. In nucleotides, the CDR3 is TGTGCCAGCAGCTTGTGGGGGCTCCAAGAGACCCAGTACTTC.